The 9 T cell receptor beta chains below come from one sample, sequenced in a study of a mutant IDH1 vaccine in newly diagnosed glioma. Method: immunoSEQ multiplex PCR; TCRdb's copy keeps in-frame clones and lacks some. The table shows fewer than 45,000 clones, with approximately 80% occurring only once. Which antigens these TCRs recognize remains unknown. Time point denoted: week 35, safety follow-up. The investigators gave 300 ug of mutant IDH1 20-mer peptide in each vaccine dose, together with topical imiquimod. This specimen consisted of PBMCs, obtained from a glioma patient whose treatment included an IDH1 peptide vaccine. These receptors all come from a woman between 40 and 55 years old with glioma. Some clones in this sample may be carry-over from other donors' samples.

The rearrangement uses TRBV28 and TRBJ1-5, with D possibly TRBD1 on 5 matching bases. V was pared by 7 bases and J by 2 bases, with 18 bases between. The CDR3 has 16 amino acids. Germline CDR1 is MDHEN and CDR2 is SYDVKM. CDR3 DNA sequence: TGTGCCAGCACATTGGGAGGGGTGATGGGCAATCAGCCCCAGCATTTT. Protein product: CASTLGGVMGNQPQHF.

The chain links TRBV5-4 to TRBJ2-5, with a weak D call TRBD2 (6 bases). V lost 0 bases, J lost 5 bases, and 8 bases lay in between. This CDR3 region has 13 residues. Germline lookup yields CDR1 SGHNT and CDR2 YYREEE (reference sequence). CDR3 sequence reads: CASSLGAGETQYF. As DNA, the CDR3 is TGTGCCAGCAGCTTGGGGGCGGGGGAGACCCAGTACTTC.

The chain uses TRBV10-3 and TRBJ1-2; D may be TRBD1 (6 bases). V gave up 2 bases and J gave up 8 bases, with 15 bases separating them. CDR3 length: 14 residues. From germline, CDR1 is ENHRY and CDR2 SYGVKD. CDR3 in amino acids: CAISETGQISGYTF. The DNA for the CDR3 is TGTGCCATCAGTGAGACCGGACAGATCTCCGGCTACACCTTC.

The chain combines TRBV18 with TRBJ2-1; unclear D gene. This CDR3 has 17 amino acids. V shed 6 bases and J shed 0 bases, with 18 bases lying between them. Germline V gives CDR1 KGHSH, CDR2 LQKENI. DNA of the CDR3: TGTGCCAGCTCCCGCTCGACCAACCTCCCCTCCTACAATGAGCAGTTCTTC. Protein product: CASSRSTNLPSYNEQFF.

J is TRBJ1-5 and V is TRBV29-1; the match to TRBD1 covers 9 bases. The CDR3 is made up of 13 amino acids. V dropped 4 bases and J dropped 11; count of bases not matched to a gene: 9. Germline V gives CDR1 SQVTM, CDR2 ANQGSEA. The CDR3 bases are TGCAGCGTTGGGGACAGGGCAGTGAGGACCCAGCATTTT. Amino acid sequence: CSVGDRAVRTQHF.

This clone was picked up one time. In DNA form, the CDR3 reads TGTGCCATCAGTGAGACGGACGTCCTGACTTTC. Translation gives CAISETDVLTF. The rearrangement joins TRBV10-3 to TRBJ2-6; no definite D call. In germline, CDR1 is ENHRY, CDR2 SYGVKD. The CDR3 spans 11 residues. V gave up 2 bases and J gave up 11 bases, with 4 bases separating them.

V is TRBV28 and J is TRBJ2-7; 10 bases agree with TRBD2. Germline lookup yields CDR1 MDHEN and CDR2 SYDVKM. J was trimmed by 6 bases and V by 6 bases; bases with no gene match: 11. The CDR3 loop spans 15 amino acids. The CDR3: CASRALAGALSEQYF. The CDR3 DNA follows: TGTGCCAGCAGAGCGCTAGCGGGGGCCTTGAGCGAGCAGTACTTC. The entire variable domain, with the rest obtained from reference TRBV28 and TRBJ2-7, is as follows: DVKVTQSSRYLVKRTGEKVFLECVQDMDHENMFWYRQDPGLGLRLIYFSYDVKMKEKGDIPEGYSVSREKKERFSLILESASTNQTSMYLCASRALAGALSEQYFGPGTRLTVT.

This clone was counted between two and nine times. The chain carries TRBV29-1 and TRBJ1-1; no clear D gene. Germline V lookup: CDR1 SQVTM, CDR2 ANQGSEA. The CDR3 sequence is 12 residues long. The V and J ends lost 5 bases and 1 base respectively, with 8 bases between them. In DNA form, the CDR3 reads TGCAGCGTTTACCCCCCGAACACTGAAGCTTTCTTT. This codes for CSVYPPNTEAFF.

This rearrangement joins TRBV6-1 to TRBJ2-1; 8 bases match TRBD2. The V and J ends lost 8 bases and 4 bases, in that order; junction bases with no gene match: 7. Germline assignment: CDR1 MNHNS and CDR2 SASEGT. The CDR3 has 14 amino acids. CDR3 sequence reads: CASRGGTEYNEQFF. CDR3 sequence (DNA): TGTGCCAGCCGGGGGGGGACTGAATACAATGAGCAGTTCTTC.